The sequence of this T cell receptor beta chain was determined in a study of CD8 T cells in ankylosing spondylitis. The study's findings and limits: There was reportedly significant enrichment of clones that were disease-linked in matched ankylosing spondylitis synovial fluid. Blood from ankylosing spondylitis patients appeared to carry a characteristic eight-variant TCR beta motif.

The germline CDR1 and CDR2 sequences are SGHKS and YYEKEE (reference sequence). V lost 4 bases and J lost 1, with 12 bases in between. The CDR3 loop spans 15 amino acids. Comments on this clonotype: The target antigen is unknown.

The TCR beta libraries were generated through quantitative 5'-RACE incorporating molecular barcodes. TCRdb called the 5' RACE reads again in MiXCR, with one record for every CDR3 protein. The sample contains a few hundred thousand distinct CDR3 sequences, approximately 20% of which appear only once. The sequenced sample was blood, either unsorted or a sorted T cell fraction (not recorded which). The chain has TRBV5-5 and TRBJ2-1; D might be TRBD2 (6 bases). This clonotype was sampled from a male donor with ankylosing spondylitis or in good health (not recorded which). The CDR3 spells CASSIETSSYNEQFF. CDR3 bases: TGTGCCAGCAGCATCGAGACTAGTTCCTACAATGAGCAGTTCTTC.